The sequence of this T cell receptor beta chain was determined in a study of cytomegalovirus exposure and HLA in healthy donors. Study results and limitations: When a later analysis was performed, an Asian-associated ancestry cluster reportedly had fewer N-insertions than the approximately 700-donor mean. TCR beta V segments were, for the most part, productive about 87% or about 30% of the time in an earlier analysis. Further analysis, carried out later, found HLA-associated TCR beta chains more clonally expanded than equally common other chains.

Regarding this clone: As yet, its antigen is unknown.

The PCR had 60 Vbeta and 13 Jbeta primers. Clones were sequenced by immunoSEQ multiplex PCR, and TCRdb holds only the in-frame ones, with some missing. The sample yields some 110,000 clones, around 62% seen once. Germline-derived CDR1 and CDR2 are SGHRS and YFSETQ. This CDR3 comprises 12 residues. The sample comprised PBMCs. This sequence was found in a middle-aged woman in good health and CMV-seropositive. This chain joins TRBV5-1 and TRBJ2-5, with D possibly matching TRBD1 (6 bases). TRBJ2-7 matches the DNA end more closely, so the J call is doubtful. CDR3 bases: TGCGCCAGCAGTCGGACAGAGTACGAGCAGTACTTC. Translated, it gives CASSRTEYEQYF.